Presented here are 9 T cell receptor beta chains from one specimen sequenced in a study of T cells in localized non-small cell lung cancer. TCRdb's copy holds only in-frame clones and misses some; the assay was immunoSEQ multiplex PCR. The data show 7,700 or so clones, about 90% seen once. The source material was peripheral blood mononuclear cells, sampled before any cancer treatment. Receptors originate from a male donor at least 60 years old with stage II lung adenocarcinoma.

V is TRBV9 and J is TRBJ1-4; no definite D call. Germline CDR1 and CDR2: SGDLS and YYNGEE. The CDR3 spans 14 residues. V lost 1 base to trimming and J lost 0 bases, with 4 bases between them. CDR3 sequence reads: CASSVTATNEKLFF. DNA of the CDR3: TGTGCCAGCAGCGTAACCGCAACTAATGAAAAACTGTTTTTT.

V and J are TRBV7-3 and TRBJ2-2; 7 nucleotides line up with TRBD2. The CDR3 contains 15 residues. Germline values: CDR1 SGHTA, CDR2 FQGTGA. With 2 bases clipped from V and 1 base from J, the junction kept 1 base outside the gene matches. The CDR3 spells CASSLGGGNTGELFF. The CDR3 DNA is TGTGCCAGCAGCTTAGGCGGGGGGAACACCGGGGAGCTGTTTTTT.

The chain uses TRBV6-6 and TRBJ1-6; 9 bases align to TRBD1. With V trimmed by 8 bases and J by 10 bases, 12 bases remained unmatched. Germline loops: CDR1 MNHNY, CDR2 SVGAGI (reference sequence). This CDR3 is built from 15 residues. Here the CDR3 reads CASSPQDRGQSPLHF. The DNA of the CDR3 is TGTGCCAGCTCCCCCCAGGACAGGGGACAATCACCCCTCCACTTT.

The J gene is TRBJ1-1, the V gene TRBV27; D not resolved. The CDR3 extends over 13 amino acids. Germline CDR1 and CDR2: MNHEY and SMNVEV (reference sequence). The V gene lost 3 bases and the J gene lost 1 base, with 6 bases spanning the gap. In nucleotides, the CDR3 is TGTGCCAGCAGTTTGACCCCGAACACTGAAGCTTTCTTT. Its protein product is CASSLTPNTEAFF.

The chain employs TRBV6-5 and TRBJ2-7, with unresolved D. The CDR3 is 15 amino acids. Trimming took 4 bases from V and 3 from J, leaving 16 bases between them. Per germline, CDR1 MNHEY and CDR2 SVGAGI. The DNA for the CDR3 is TGTGCCAGCAGTTTGTCAGGCCCCCCTCTCTACGAGCAGTACTTC. Residues: CASSLSGPPLYEQYF.

The chain uses TRBV19 and TRBJ1-5; tentative D call: TRBD1 (5 bases). Trimming removed 5 bases at V and 4 bases at J, with 15 bases between. The CDR3 consists of 15 residues. Looked up from germline, CDR1 is LNHDA and CDR2 is SQIVND (reference sequence). DNA for the CDR3: TGTGCCAGTAGTCCCGGGCAGGGAATAAATCAGCCCCAGCATTTT. This gives the protein CASSPGQGINQPQHF.

This sequence joins TRBV6-1 and TRBJ1-2, with TRBD1 matching 11 bases. The CDR3 totals 17 residues. V was clipped by 3 bases and J by 3 bases; unmatched bases: 9. Germline V gene lookup returns CDR1 MNHNS and CDR2 SASEGT. Here the CDR3 reads CASSDPASGQGDYGYTF. In DNA form, the CDR3 reads TGTGCCAGCAGTGATCCTGCGTCGGGACAGGGGGACTATGGCTACACCTTC.

This sequence joins TRBV11-1 and TRBJ2-5, with 9 bases matching TRBD2. The CDR3 extends over 16 amino acids. Trimming took 4 bases from V and 0 from J; bases not matched to a gene: 6. Germline lookup yields CDR1 SGHAT and CDR2 FQDESV (reference sequence). The chain's CDR3 is CASSSGTSMYQETQYF. The CDR3 nucleotides are TGTGCCAGCAGCTCGGGGACTAGCATGTACCAAGAGACCCAGTACTTC.

J is TRBJ1-1 and V is TRBV7-2; D might be TRBD1 (5 bases). Germline loops: CDR1 SGHTA, CDR2 FQGNSA. The ends were cut back, 5 bases at V and 0 bases at J, with 13 bases in the middle. The CDR3 runs 15 residues. CDR3 residues: CASSSWGVLNTEAFF. The DNA for the CDR3 is TGTGCCAGCAGCAGTTGGGGGGTCCTGAACACTGAAGCTTTCTTT.